The next 2 T cell receptor beta chains were all read from a single sample in a study of identical twins. In TCRdb, the 5' RACE reads were re-called with MiXCR into one record per CDR3 protein. The data show about 260,000 distinct CDR3 sequences, with around 6.6% seen just once and 3% to 4.5% held by the top ten. This same sample was also taken into another study, of yellow fever vaccine responses in identical twins.

Material: memory (CD45RO+) T cells sorted from blood. The receptors stem from a woman aged 18-35 years in good health.

This clonotype was recorded many times. The chain joins TRBV24-1 to TRBJ1-2; no definite D call. Germline CDR1 is KGHDR and CDR2 is SFDVKD. The CDR3 spans 13 residues. V lost 3 bases and J lost 5, with 9 bases in between. The CDR3 spells CATSDLQSYGYTF. CDR3 DNA: TGTGCCACCAGTGATCTCCAGAGTTATGGCTACACCTTC.

This clonotype showed up just a few times. V usage is TRBV7-9 and J usage is TRBJ2-2; 11 nucleotides align to TRBD2. V lost 5 bases, J lost 1 base, and 6 bases stayed unmatched. Germline CDR1 reads SEHNR; CDR2 reads FQNEAQ (reference sequence). The CDR3 is 17 residues long. The CDR3, as DNA: TGTGCCAGCAGCACCTTAGCGGGGGGGAAGAACACCGGGGAGCTGTTTTTT. As protein: CASSTLAGGKNTGELFF.